The following is a TCR beta chain sequence with its context. Its specificity is not known. The data stem from a study of T cell responses to AZD1222 COVID-19 vaccine. Study-level points and caveats: Vaccination with two AZD1222 doses was followed by a rise in Spike-specific TCR breadth and depth. In all cases, repertoires were sampled only after the peak T cell response.

Looked up from germline, CDR1 is SGHRS and CDR2 is YFSETQ. V lost 2 bases and J 1 base, leaving 7 bases between the germline ends. The CDR3 totals 13 residues. Second doses at about 4 or about 12 weeks were pooled. Only in-frame clones appear in the TCRdb table, and some are missing; sequencing was by immunoSEQ multiplex PCR. The sample consists of about 73,000 clones, over 70% of them appearing once. V usage is TRBV5-1 and J usage is TRBJ2-7; D remains unclear. The sequence was collected from an adult who received the AZD1222 COVID-19 vaccine. The sequencing used peripheral blood, collected 28 days after the second AZD1222 dose. CDR3 nucleotides: TGCGCCAGCAGCTTCGGCGTGTCCTACGAGCAGTACTTC. This translates into CASSFGVSYEQYF.